This passage covers 11 T cell receptor beta chains from one sample sequenced in a study of T cell responses to AZD1222 COVID-19 vaccine. The table came from immunoSEQ multiplex PCR; TCRdb's copy has only in-frame clones and leaves some out. In the table there are 99,000 or so clones, 88% of which are singletons. The material sequenced was peripheral blood, taken on day 0 of AZD1222 vaccination. These receptors were taken from an adult in good health.

The chain is built from TRBV5-1 and TRBJ2-1, with D possibly matching TRBD1 (5 bases). Looked up from germline, CDR1 is SGHRS and CDR2 is YFSETQ. Trimming cost V 0 bases and J 7 bases, with 14 bases left between them. The CDR3 runs 15 residues. CDR3 sequence: CASSLGKGAINEQFF. The CDR3 DNA reads as TGCGCCAGCAGCTTGGGCAAAGGGGCGATTAATGAGCAGTTCTTC.

The chain couples TRBV9 to TRBJ2-3; D remains unclear. The germline gives CDR1 SGDLS, CDR2 YYNGEE. This CDR3 is 15 amino acids long. The germline V and J ends were trimmed by 3 bases and 2 bases, with 13 bases remaining between them. CDR3 nucleotides: TGTGCCAGCAGCGCCCTACCCTCATACACAGATACGCAGTATTTT. It yields the protein CASSALPSYTDTQYF.

The CDR3 coding sequence is TGTGCCAGCAGCACAGGGATAACTGAAGCTTTCTTT. It is translated as CASSTGITEAFF. This chain joins TRBV25-1 and TRBJ1-1; D is perhaps TRBD1 (6 bases). CDR1 is MGHDK, CDR2 SYGVNS, per germline. This CDR3 has 12 residues. Trimming removed 6 bases from V and 5 bases from J, with 10 bases in between.

The chain has TRBV5-6 and TRBJ1-2; D is uncertain. With 4 bases removed from V and 4 bases from J, the gap between germline ends came to 11 bases. Looked up from germline, CDR1 is SGHDT and CDR2 is YYEEEE. This CDR3 comprises 13 residues. CDR3 nucleotide sequence: TGTGCCAGCAGCCAAACAACGGGCTATGGCTACACCTTC. Its protein product is CASSQTTGYGYTF.

V usage is TRBV4-3 and J usage is TRBJ2-1; possibly TRBD1 for D (5 bases). V shed 4 bases and J shed 6 bases, with 13 bases lying between them. The CDR3 extends over 14 amino acids. The V gene's germline CDR1 is LGHNA and CDR2 YSLEER. CDR3 sequence reads: CASSRVTESNEQFF. CDR3 nucleotides: TGCGCCAGCAGCCGCGTGACAGAGTCCAATGAGCAGTTCTTC.

The chain couples TRBV12-3 or TRBV12-4 to TRBJ1-1; D is ambiguous. V lost 5 bases and J 6 bases, leaving 13 bases between the germline ends. This CDR3 spans 13 amino acids. The CDR3 DNA is TGTGCCAGCAGTCGGGCCGGCAGGTCTGAAGCTTTCTTT. This translates into CASSRAGRSEAFF.

The chain couples TRBV6-2 or TRBV6-3 to TRBJ1-2; 9 nucleotides align to TRBD1. The germline V gene encodes CDR1 MNHEY and CDR2 SVGEGT. This CDR3 comprises 12 residues. V trimming: 6 bases; J trimming: 5 bases; junction bases outside the gene matches: 1. DNA of the CDR3: TGTGCCAGCAGCGGACAGGGGTATGGCTACACCTTC. It translates to CASSGQGYGYTF.

The chain uses TRBV7-6 and TRBJ2-5; 9 bases are a match to TRBD1. This CDR3 has 19 residues. Losses at the gene ends were 5 bases for V and 2 bases for J; bases not matched to a gene: 18. CDR1 and CDR2 from the germline V gene are SGHVS and FNYEAQ. DNA for the CDR3: TGTGCCAGCAGCGGCGAAGGGACAGGGCCAAGAGGTTTACAAGAGACCCAGTACTTC. Translating it yields CASSGEGTGPRGLQETQYF. Supplemented by reference TRBV7-6 and TRBJ2-5, the full variable domain reads GAGVSQSPRYKVTKRGQDVALRCDPISGHVSLYWYRQALGQGPEFLTYFNYEAQQDKSGLPNDRFSAERPEGSISTLTIQRTEQRDSAMYRCASSGEGTGPRGLQETQYFGPGTRLLVL.

V gene TRBV9 combines with J gene TRBJ2-2, with 11 bases fitting TRBD2. The germline gives CDR1 SGDLS, CDR2 YYNGEE. The trim removed 0 bases at V and 3 bases at J, leaving 4 bases unmatched. CDR3 size: 17 residues. The CDR3 sequence is CASSVGASGGYTGELFF. In DNA form, the CDR3 reads TGTGCCAGCAGCGTAGGAGCTAGCGGGGGGTACACCGGGGAGCTGTTTTTT.

The chain joins TRBV5-5 to TRBJ2-5; D gene uncertain. The length of the CDR3 is 17 residues. Per germline, CDR1 SGHKS and CDR2 YYEKEE (reference sequence). V dropped 4 bases and J dropped 3 bases, with 22 bases sitting between them. The CDR3 nucleotides are TGTGCCAGCAGCCGGTTCTTGGCGGCGGCTGATAAAGAGACCCAGTACTTC. It is translated as CASSRFLAAADKETQYF.

This chain uses TRBV5-6 with TRBJ1-2, with 7 bases aligning to TRBD1. CDR1 and CDR2 from the germline V gene are SGHDT and YYEEEE. The CDR3 spans 13 residues. After removal of 4 bases from V and 4 bases from J, the junction contained 4 bases not matched to a gene. The CDR3 loop is CASSPGGRYGYTF. As DNA, the CDR3 is TGTGCCAGCAGCCCAGGGGGTCGCTATGGCTACACCTTC.